The 5 T cell receptor beta chains given below trace back to one sample, sequenced in a study of tumor-infiltrating lymphocytes in primary liver carcinoma. A constant-region primer served to make TCR beta cDNA from about 0.5 ug total RNA. A slightly modified ARM-PCR protocol with three nested multiplex PCR rounds produced these TCR beta libraries. Rounds one and two of PCR, each of 10 cycles, were primed with TRBV1-TRBV30 forward primers and a C-beta reverse primer. TCRdb re-analysed the multiplex PCR reads in MiXCR, keeping a single row per CDR3 protein. Of about 99,000 distinct CDR3 sequences listed, around 63% are singletons. From unsorted bulk tissue weighing roughly 17-32 mg, DNA and RNA were co-extracted. The sequenced material came from liver tumor tissue from sampling region 5. Described subset: tumor region T5, tumor centre. These receptors all come from a woman aged 55 to 70 with primary liver carcinoma and hepatitis B virus infection.

On this clonotype: This could be a read error, since a much larger clone is one nucleotide away. The V and J genes are TRBV14 and TRBJ2-1, with TRBD2 matching 9 bases. CDR3 length: 14 amino acids. V shed 4 bases and J 8 bases; nucleotides not matched to a gene: 6. The germline V gene encodes CDR1 SGHDN and CDR2 FVKESK. The CDR3 coding sequence is TGTGCCAGCAGCCGTAGCGGGAGATTCGATGAGCAGTTCTTC. Amino acids: CASSRSGRFDEQFF. Full variable domain (remainder filled in from reference TRBV14 and TRBJ2-1): EAGVTQFPSHSVIEKGQTVTLRCDPISGHDNLYWYRRVMGKEIKFLLHFVKESKQDESGMPNNRFLAERTGGTYSTLKVQPAELEDSGVYFCASSRSGRFDEQFFGPGTRLTVL.

About this clonotype: Without the conserved terminal phenylalanine or tryptophan, this CDR3 likely stems from a read error. No DNA is shown, since the ends of the CDR3 on it are uncertain; the CDR3 is the one TCRdb lists. The V gene is TRBV6-2 or TRBV6-3, the J gene TRBJ2-1; the table's TRBD1 call for D was not verified on the DNA. The V gene's germline CDR1 is MNHEY and CDR2 SVGEGT. The CDR3 has 17 amino acids, counting both end residues. The CDR3 spells CASSYLIGDRGHNEQLL.

By share, this clonotype counts as medium-sized (0.01 to 0.1%). The chain recombines TRBV12-3 or TRBV12-4 with TRBJ2-3; 7 bases fit TRBD1. The CDR3 extends over 15 amino acids. V lost 5 bases, J lost 1 base, and 6 bases stayed unmatched. The DNA of the CDR3 is TGTGCCAGCAGTATCCGACAGGGTGGCACAGATACGCAGTATTTT. This gives the protein CASSIRQGGTDTQYF.

This clonotype came up many times. V gene TRBV6-1 combines with J gene TRBJ2-1; D call uncertain. The CDR3 totals 13 residues. V was cut by 6 bases and J by 12 bases, with 18 bases left in between. The germline CDR1 and CDR2 sequences are MNHNS and SASEGT. The CDR3 DNA reads TGTGCCAGCAGCGGGCGGTTTGGGATGGGGCAGTTCTTC. Translated, it gives CASSGRFGMGQFF.

The J gene is TRBJ2-2, the V gene TRBV11-2; possible D gene TRBD2, 6 bases. The V gene lost 5 bases and the J gene lost 3 bases, with 13 bases spanning the gap. This CDR3 comprises 15 residues. The V gene's germline CDR1 is SGHAT and CDR2 FQNNGV. The CDR3 sequence: CASSRGASDTGELFF. The DNA of the CDR3 is TGTGCCAGCAGCCGCGGGGCTAGTGACACCGGGGAGCTGTTTTTT.